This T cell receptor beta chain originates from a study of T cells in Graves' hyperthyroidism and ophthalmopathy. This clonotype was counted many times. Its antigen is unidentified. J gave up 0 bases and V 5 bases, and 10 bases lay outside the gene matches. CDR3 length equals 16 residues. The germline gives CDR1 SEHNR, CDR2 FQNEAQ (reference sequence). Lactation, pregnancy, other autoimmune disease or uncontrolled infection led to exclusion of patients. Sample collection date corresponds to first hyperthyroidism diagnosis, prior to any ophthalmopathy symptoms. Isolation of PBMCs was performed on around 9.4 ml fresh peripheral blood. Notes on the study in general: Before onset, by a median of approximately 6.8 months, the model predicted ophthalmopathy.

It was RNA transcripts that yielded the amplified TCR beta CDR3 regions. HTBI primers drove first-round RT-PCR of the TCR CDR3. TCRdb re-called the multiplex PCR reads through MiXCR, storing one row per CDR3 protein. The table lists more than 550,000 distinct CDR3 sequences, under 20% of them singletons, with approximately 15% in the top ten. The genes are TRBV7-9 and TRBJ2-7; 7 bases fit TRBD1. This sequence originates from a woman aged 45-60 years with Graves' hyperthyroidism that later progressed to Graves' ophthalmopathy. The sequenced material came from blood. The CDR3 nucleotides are TGTGCCAGCAGCCCCCGGGACAGTGACAGCTCCTACGAGCAGTACTTC. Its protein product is CASSPRDSDSSYEQYF.